This T cell receptor (beta chain) was captured in a study of T cell changes during pregnancy in multiple sclerosis. In this sample, this clone turned up once. Clones were sequenced by immunoSEQ multiplex PCR, and TCRdb holds only the in-frame ones, with some missing. Of 70,000 to 90,000 clones detected, just under 95% appear once; the ten largest clones hold roughly 1%. The origin of this receptor is a female donor with multiple sclerosis, enrolled in a pregnancy study. This specimen consisted of peripheral blood, obtained in the first trimester of pregnancy.

The CDR3 nucleotides are TGTGCCAGCAGCTTAACAGGCTACGAGCAGTACTTC. Translating gives CASSLTGYEQYF. This sequence joins TRBV7-2 and TRBJ2-7; a possible D gene is TRBD1 (5 bases). The CDR3 is 12 amino acids. Trimming pared 2 bases from V and 3 bases from J, leaving 5 bases between. CDR1 is SGHTA, CDR2 FQGNSA, per germline.